A selection of T cell receptor beta chains follows, all from one sample in a study of shared clonotypes between healthy human individuals. Generated by immunoSEQ multiplex PCR, the TCRdb table keeps only in-frame clones and is missing some. The data show around 2.5 million clones, more than 85% seen once. What was sequenced was naive CD4+ T cells from PBMCs. The receptor set was obtained from a man between 18 and 29 years old in good health. Some clones in this sample may be carry-over from other donors' samples. The conserved cysteine and the conserved F or W are not part of the CDR3 here. Each record gives: V gene, CDR3 protein.

v_call: TRBV18
cdr3_aa: ASSPYQTGEWSEQF

v_call: TRBV7-9
cdr3_aa: ASSLISGGPPDTQY

v_call: TRBV29-1
cdr3_aa: SVEQGAETQY

v_call: TRBV6-5
cdr3_aa: ASSPRQVHEQY

v_call: TRBV28
cdr3_aa: ASSLSLGGGRASVLAKNIQY

v_call: TRBV6-4
cdr3_aa: ASREEGSGRARYEQY

v_call: TRBV2
cdr3_aa: ASSGLQGGNQPQH

v_call: TRBV11-3
cdr3_aa: ASSLAGRAADTQY

v_call: TRBV2
cdr3_aa: ASSKDSWTEAF

v_call: TRBV18
cdr3_aa: ASSTALNEKLF

v_call: TRBV5-5
cdr3_aa: ASSLEGIVNIQY

v_call: TRBV30
cdr3_aa: AWSAPGTEAF

v_call: TRBV28
cdr3_aa: ASSLAVEPGGEKLF

v_call: TRBV7-9
cdr3_aa: ASSLGGETYEQY

v_call: TRBV30
cdr3_aa: AWSVPGGQAF

v_call: TRBV19
cdr3_aa: ASSFIRDDEKLF

v_call: TRBV5-4
cdr3_aa: ASTSGADRYGYT

v_call: TRBV30
cdr3_aa: AWSVWTVTDTQY

v_call: TRBV5-8
cdr3_aa: AGNRVTDTQY

v_call: TRBV7-9
cdr3_aa: ASSFYRTVQETQY

v_call: TRBV7-3
cdr3_aa: ASSLRRGLATWNEQF

v_call: TRBV4-1
cdr3_aa: ASSQEGGREAQY

v_call: TRBV6-5
cdr3_aa: ASSDGLAGVYEQY

v_call: TRBV5-4
cdr3_aa: ASSLGTSGRADTQY

v_call: TRBV19
cdr3_aa: ASKRRSTDTQY

v_call: TRBV9
cdr3_aa: ASSPSEVPNYNEQF

v_call: TRBV5-1
cdr3_aa: ASSPGQGFITEAF

v_call: TRBV7-3
cdr3_aa: ASSLTPQGNTGELF

v_call: TRBV6-4
cdr3_aa: ASSPQGILRSYNSPLH

v_call: TRBV30
cdr3_aa: AWSRVQGGVGYT

v_call: TRBV30
cdr3_aa: AWRFAGGHGYT

v_call: TRBV10-1
cdr3_aa: ASSALQGARSTDTQY

v_call: TRBV5-1
cdr3_aa: ASSLATGGQETQY

v_call: TRBV5-1
cdr3_aa: ASSPGHPGTEAF

v_call: TRBV28
cdr3_aa: ASIPRGAGNTIY

v_call: TRBV9
cdr3_aa: ASSVGSTDTQY

v_call: TRBV7-9
cdr3_aa: ASSMTGGDGYT

v_call: TRBV11-2
cdr3_aa: ASSLLVGEKLF

v_call: TRBV7-3
cdr3_aa: ASSPGTAGTGELF

v_call: TRBV28
cdr3_aa: ASSFVQTSYEQY

v_call: TRBV10-2
cdr3_aa: ASSEIRLAGGREQY

v_call: TRBV9
cdr3_aa: ASSAGVGGVTEAF

v_call: TRBV27
cdr3_aa: ASNPLAGGPTEQF

v_call: TRBV14
cdr3_aa: ASSQVWGGNTGELF

v_call: TRBV7-8
cdr3_aa: ASSLWQDSSTDTQY

v_call: TRBV18
cdr3_aa: ASSPLVPGGLTDTQY

v_call: TRBV10-3
cdr3_aa: AITPGSGYYGYT

v_call: TRBV19
cdr3_aa: ASSMKGAYGYT

v_call: TRBV6-4
cdr3_aa: ASSELAPGGEQF

v_call: TRBV7-2
cdr3_aa: ASSAGGHYEQY

v_call: TRBV7-2
cdr3_aa: ASSLGRDNEQF

v_call: TRBV2
cdr3_aa: ASRGAGGARQF

v_call: TRBV7-6
cdr3_aa: ASSRGGLDQETQY

v_call: TRBV28
cdr3_aa: ASNHGVAGDGF

v_call: TRBV30
cdr3_aa: AWGRGNTEAF

v_call: TRBV7-2
cdr3_aa: ASSRGTSGTYNEQF

v_call: TRBV5-1
cdr3_aa: ASSPDPGGAKNIQY

v_call: TRBV11-2
cdr3_aa: ASSSAGTVNYEQY

v_call: TRBV7-6
cdr3_aa: ASSSYGQGAYEQY

v_call: TRBV5-1
cdr3_aa: ASRTSGSHNEQF